The TCR beta chain under discussion was sequenced for a study of Ad26.COV2.S vaccination and SARS-CoV-2 variants. Study-wide points: Vaccinees and placebo recipients showed similar non-spike TCR breadth.

Produced via immunoSEQ multiplex PCR; TCRdb's table is partial and in-frame only. The repertoire holds hundreds of thousands of clones, with around nine tenths as singletons. J lost 4 bases, V lost 1 base, and 9 bases had no gene match. The germline CDR1 and CDR2 sequences are MGHDK and SYGVNS. This CDR3 has 16 residues. The treatment denotes: roughly 18 received Ad26.COV2.S at low or high dose, single or two shots; several received placebo; per-sample allocation not given. Samples analyzed were those drawn on day 63 after the first vaccine or placebo injection. With respect to this clone: Its antigen is as yet unknown.

This chain connects TRBV25-1 to TRBJ2-7; TRBD1 aligns across 8 bases. The sequence was obtained from a person aged 18-65 years who received the Ad26.COV2.S COVID-19 vaccine or a placebo. The sequencing here drew on peripheral blood, taken in a trial of Ad26.COV2.S vaccine versus placebo. The CDR3 loop reads CASSEFRTGNAYEQYF. The CDR3, as DNA: TGTGCCAGCAGTGAATTTAGGACAGGGAACGCGTACGAGCAGTACTTC.